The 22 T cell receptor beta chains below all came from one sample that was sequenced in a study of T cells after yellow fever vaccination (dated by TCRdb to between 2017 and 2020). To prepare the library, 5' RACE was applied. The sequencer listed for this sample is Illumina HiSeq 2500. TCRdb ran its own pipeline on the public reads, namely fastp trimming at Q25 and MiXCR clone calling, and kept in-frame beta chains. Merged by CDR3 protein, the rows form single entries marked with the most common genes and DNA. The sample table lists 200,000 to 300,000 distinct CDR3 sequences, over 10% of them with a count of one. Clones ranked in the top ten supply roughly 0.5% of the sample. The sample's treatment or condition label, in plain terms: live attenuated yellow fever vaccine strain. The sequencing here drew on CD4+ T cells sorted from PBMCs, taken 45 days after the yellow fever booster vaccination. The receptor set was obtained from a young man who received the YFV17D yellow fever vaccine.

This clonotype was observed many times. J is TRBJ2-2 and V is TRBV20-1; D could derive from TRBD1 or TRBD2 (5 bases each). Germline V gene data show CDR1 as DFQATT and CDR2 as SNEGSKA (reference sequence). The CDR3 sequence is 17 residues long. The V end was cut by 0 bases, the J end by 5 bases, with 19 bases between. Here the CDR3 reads CSARDPTWGGGTGELFF. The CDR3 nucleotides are TGCAGTGCTAGAGACCCAACTTGGGGTGGGGGAACCGGGGAGCTGTTTTTT.

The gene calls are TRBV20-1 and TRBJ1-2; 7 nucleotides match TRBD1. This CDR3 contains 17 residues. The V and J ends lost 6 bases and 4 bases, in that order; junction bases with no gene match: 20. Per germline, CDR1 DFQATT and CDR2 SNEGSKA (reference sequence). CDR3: CSAPLDRDFQRGYGYTF. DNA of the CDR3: TGCAGTGCGCCGCTAGACAGGGATTTCCAGAGGGGCTATGGCTACACCTTC.

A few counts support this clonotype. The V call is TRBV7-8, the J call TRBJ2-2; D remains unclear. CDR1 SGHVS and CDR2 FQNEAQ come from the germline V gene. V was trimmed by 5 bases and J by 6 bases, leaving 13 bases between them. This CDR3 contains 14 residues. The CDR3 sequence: CASSPGNAAGELFF. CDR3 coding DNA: TGTGCCAGCAGCCCGGGCAACGCGGCCGGGGAGCTGTTTTTT.

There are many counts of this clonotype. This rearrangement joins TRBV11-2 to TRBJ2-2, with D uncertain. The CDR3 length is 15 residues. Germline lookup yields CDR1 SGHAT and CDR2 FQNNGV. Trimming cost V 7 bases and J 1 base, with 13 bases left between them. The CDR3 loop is CASKPTPMNTGELFF. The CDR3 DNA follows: TGTGCCAGCAAGCCAACTCCAATGAACACCGGGGAGCTGTTTTTT.

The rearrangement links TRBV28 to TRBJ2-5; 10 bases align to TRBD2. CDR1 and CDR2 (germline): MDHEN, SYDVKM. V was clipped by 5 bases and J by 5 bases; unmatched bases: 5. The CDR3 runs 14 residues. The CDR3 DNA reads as TGTGCCAGCAGTATAGCGGGAGGAGCGGAGACCCAGTACTTC. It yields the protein CASSIAGGAETQYF.

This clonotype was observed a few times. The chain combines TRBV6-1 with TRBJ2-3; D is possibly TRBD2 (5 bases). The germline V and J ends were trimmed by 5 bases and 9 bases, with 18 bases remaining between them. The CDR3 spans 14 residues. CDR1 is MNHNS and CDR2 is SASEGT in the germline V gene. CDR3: CASSPNKGARTQYF. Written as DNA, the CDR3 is TGTGCCAGCAGTCCCAACAAGGGAGCTAGGACGCAGTATTTT.

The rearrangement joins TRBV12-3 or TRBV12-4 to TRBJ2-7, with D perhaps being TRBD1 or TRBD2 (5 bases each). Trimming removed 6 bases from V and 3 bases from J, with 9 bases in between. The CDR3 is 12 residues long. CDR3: CASRRGIYEQYF. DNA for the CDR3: TGTGCCAGCAGGAGGGGAATCTACGAGCAGTACTTC.

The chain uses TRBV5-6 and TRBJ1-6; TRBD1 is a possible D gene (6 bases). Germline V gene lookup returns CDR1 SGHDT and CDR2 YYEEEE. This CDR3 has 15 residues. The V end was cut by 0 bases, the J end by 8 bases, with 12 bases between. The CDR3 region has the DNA TGTGCCAGCAGCTTGGGACAGGTTTACGATTCACCCCTCCACTTT. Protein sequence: CASSLGQVYDSPLHF.

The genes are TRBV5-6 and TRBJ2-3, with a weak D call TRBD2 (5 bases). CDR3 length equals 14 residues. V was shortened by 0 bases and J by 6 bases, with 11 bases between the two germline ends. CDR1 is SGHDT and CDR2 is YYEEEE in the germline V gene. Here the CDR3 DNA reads TGTGCCAGCAGCTTGGTGGGCAGAGGGGATACGCAGTATTTT. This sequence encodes CASSLVGRGDTQYF.

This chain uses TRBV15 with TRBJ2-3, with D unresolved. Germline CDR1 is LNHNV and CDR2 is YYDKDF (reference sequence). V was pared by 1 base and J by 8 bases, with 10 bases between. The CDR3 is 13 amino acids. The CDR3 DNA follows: TGTGCCACCAGCAGAGTTGAAACTCCTACGCAGTATTTT. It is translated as CATSRVETPTQYF.

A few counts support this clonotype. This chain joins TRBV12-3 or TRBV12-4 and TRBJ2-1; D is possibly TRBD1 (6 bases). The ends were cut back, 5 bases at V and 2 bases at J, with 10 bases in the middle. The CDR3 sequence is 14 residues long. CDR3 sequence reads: CASSIGQTYNEQFF. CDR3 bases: TGTGCCAGCAGTATCGGACAGACCTACAATGAGCAGTTCTTC.

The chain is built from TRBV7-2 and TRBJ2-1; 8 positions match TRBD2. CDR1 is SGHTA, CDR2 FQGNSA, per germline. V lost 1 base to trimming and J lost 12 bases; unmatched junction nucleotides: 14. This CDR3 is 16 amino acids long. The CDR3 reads CASSLEGTSGTQSQFF. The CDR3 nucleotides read TGTGCCAGCAGCTTAGAGGGGACTAGTGGGACTCAGTCGCAGTTCTTC.

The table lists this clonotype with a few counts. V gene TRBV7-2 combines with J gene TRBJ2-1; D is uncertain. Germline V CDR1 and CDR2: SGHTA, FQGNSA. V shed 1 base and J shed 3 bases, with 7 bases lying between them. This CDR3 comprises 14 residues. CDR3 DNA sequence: TGTGCCAGCAGCTTAGAGCTCTACTACAATGAGCAGTTCTTC. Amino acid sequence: CASSLELYYNEQFF.

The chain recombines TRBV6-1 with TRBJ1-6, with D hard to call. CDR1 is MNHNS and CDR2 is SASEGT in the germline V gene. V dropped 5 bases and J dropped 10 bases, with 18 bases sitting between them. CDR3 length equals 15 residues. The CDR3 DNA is TGTGCCAGCAGTAGAGACACCTTGGCCAAATCACCCCTCCACTTT. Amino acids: CASSRDTLAKSPLHF.

CDR3 sequence: CASSSIAGGAYEQYF. The DNA of the CDR3 is TGTGCCAGCAGCTCCATAGCGGGAGGGGCCTACGAGCAGTACTTC. The chain joins TRBV7-2 to TRBJ2-7, with 11 bases that match TRBD2. Germline V gives CDR1 SGHTA, CDR2 FQGNSA. The CDR3 is 15 amino acids. V was clipped by 4 bases and J by 2 bases; unmatched bases: 4.

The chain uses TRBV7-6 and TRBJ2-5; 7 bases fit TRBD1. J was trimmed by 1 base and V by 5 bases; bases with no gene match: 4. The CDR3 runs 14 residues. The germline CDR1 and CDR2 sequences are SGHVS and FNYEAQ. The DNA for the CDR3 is TGTGCCAGCAGCACGAGACAGGGCCAAGAGACCCAGTACTTC. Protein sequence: CASSTRQGQETQYF.

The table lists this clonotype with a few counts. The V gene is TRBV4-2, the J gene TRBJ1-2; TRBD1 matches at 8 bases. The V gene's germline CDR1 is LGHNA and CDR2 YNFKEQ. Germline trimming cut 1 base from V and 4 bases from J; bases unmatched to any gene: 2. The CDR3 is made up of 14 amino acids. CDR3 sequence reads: CASSQVDRGYGYTF. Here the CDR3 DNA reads TGTGCCAGCAGCCAAGTTGACAGGGGCTATGGCTACACCTTC.

CDR3 protein: CSAPEAYEQYF. CDR3 DNA: TGCAGTGCCCCAGAAGCCTACGAGCAGTACTTC. The chain uses TRBV20-1 and TRBJ2-7; D remains ambiguous. V was cut by 6 bases and J by 2 bases, with 8 bases left in between. Germline CDR1 DFQATT, CDR2 SNEGSKA (reference sequence). There are 11 residues in the CDR3.

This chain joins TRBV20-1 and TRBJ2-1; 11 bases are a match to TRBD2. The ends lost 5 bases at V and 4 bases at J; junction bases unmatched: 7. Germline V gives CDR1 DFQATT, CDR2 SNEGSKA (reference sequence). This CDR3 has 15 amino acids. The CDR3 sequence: CSARLSGRGYNEQFF. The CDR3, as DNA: TGCAGTGCTCGACTTAGCGGGAGGGGTTACAATGAGCAGTTCTTC.

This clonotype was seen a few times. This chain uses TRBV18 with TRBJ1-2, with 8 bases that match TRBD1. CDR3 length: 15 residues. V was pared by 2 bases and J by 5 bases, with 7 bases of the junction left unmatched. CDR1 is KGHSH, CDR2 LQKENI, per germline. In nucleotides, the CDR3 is TGTGCCAGCTCACCAGGGACAGGAATTTCTTATGGCTACACCTTC. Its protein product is CASSPGTGISYGYTF.

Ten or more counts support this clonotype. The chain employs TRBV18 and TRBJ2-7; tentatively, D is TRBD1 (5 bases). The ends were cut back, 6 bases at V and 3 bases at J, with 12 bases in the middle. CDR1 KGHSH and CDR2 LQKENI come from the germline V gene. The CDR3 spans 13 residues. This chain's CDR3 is CASSSGLDYEQYF. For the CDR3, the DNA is TGTGCCAGCTCGTCAGGGCTGGACTACGAGCAGTACTTC.

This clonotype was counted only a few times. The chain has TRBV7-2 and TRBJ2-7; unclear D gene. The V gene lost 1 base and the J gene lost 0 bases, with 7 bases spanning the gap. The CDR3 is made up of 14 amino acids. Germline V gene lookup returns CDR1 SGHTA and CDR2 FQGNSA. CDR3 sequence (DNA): TGTGCCAGCAGCTTAGGTCCAATCTCCTACGAGCAGTACTTC. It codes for CASSLGPISYEQYF.